This T cell receptor (beta chain) was observed in a study of metastatic and nonmetastatic thyroid tumors. Among the patients, none had received any treatment before thyroid surgery. This clone was seen many times. V shed 0 bases, J shed 7 bases, and the junction held 6 bases outside the gene matches. This CDR3 comprises 16 residues. As handled by the study authors: Built for papillary thyroid cancer, a distant-metastasis classifier drew on CDR3 differences across clinicopathological groups. TCRdb re-called the PCR reads via MiXCR. The V and J calls were determined by TCRdb, not by the authors. The sample has more than 20,000 clones, 13% seen once.

This receptor was taken from a female donor with papillary thyroid cancer or a benign thyroid nodule (not recorded which). Some clones in this sample may be carry-over from other donors' samples. Sequences were obtained from blood. This chain joins TRBV12-3 or TRBV12-4 and TRBJ2-1; 10 positions agree with TRBD2. The CDR3 DNA reads TGTGCCAGCAGTTTAGCGGCTAGCGGGAGTGGAAATGAGCAGTTCTTC. This codes for CASSLAASGSGNEQFF.